The rows below give T cell receptor beta chains drawn from one sample of a study of blood T cell repertoires in COVID-19. Assay: immunoSEQ multiplex PCR; the TCRdb copy retains only in-frame clones and omits some. The sample contains fewer than 250,000 clones, around 84% of which appear only once. Material: peripheral blood. All receptors derive from a man aged 25-40 years with active or convalescent COVID-19. CDR3s include the opening cysteine and the closing phenylalanine or tryptophan. Each record gives: D gene, clone size, J gene, V gene, CDR3 DNA, CDR3 protein. D genes are given only for firm matches. Size is stated for part of the rows, as once, few or many counts, or as a class when the clone is expanded.

. | . | TRBJ2-3 | TRBV7-2 | TGTGCCAGCAGTTATAACAGGGTCTCAGATACGCAGTATTTT | CASSYNRVSDTQYF
. | . | TRBJ1-1 | TRBV5-1 | TGCGCCAGCAGCCACGGGGGAGAAGCTTTCTTT | CASSHGGEAFF
TRBD2 | once | TRBJ2-1 | TRBV9 | TGTGCCAGCAGCCCTCGGACTAGCGGGAGGGCTACCTACAATGAGCAGTTCTTC | CASSPRTSGRATYNEQFF
. | . | TRBJ1-1 | TRBV4-2 | TGTGCCAGCAGCCAAGACGCGCTGAACACTGAAGCTTTCTTT | CASSQDALNTEAFF
TRBD1 | . | TRBJ1-2 | TRBV23-1 | TGCGCCAGCAGTCGCCTTAACGGACAGGGAGACTCGCGCTACACCTTC | CASSRLNGQGDSRYTF
TRBD1 | . | TRBJ1-1 | TRBV30 | TGTGCCGGACAGGGGAACACTGAAGCTTTCTTT | CAGQGNTEAFF
. | . | TRBJ2-4 | TRBV18 | TGTGCCAGCTCTGGCCCAGTAGCCAAAAACATTCAGTACTTC | CASSGPVAKNIQYF
. | . | TRBJ2-4 | TRBV2 | TGTGCCAGTAACCCTACGCCAGGGGCGAAAAACATTCAGTACTTC | CASNPTPGAKNIQYF
. | . | TRBJ2-2 | TRBV10-3 | TGTGCCATCAGTGACTCACCGGGACTTCCTGGCACCGGGGAGCTGTTTTTT | CAISDSPGLPGTGELFF
. | . | TRBJ2-2 | TRBV7-2 | TGTGCCAGCAGCTTCCGGTTCACCGGGGAGCTGTTTTTT | CASSFRFTGELFF
. | . | TRBJ2-5 | TRBV28 | TGTGCCAGCGTCCCAACCGGGACAATGCAAGAGACCCAGTACTTC | CASVPTGTMQETQYF
. | . | TRBJ2-7 | TRBV7-9 | TGTGCCAGCAGCGAGAGGGTTGCGGGGGCGCGCGACGAGCAGTACTTC | CASSERVAGARDEQYF
TRBD2 | few | TRBJ2-3 | TRBV10-3 | TGTGCCATCAGTGTAGGCGGGGGGGAGATAGATACGCAGTATTTT | CAISVGGGEIDTQYF
TRBD1 | . | TRBJ1-1 | TRBV5-1 | TGCGCCAGCAGCTCGACAGGGAAGGGCACTGAAGCTTTCTTT | CASSSTGKGTEAFF
TRBD1 | . | TRBJ1-1 | TRBV29-1 | TGCAGCGTCCCGGTCGGGACAGTGGCCCATGGGGCTTTCTTT | CSVPVGTVAHGAFF
TRBD2 | . | TRBJ2-3 | TRBV24-1 | TGTGCCACCCAAAGCGGGGAAAGCACAGATACGCAGTATTTT | CATQSGESTDTQYF
. | . | TRBJ2-5 | TRBV5-5 | TGTGCCAGCAGCCAGACAGGGAGGGAGACCCAGTACTTC | CASSQTGRETQYF
TRBD1 | medium-sized | TRBJ1-2 | TRBV28 | TGTGCCAGCAGTTTCGGGACAGAAGACTATGGCTACACCTTC | CASSFGTEDYGYTF
. | . | TRBJ2-3 | TRBV4-1 | TGCGCCAGCAGCCAAGATAGCACCCGTAGCACAGATACGCAGTATTTT | CASSQDSTRSTDTQYF
. | . | TRBJ1-1 | TRBV5-6 | TGTGCCAGCAGCCTACGCGGTACTGAAGCTTTCTTT | CASSLRGTEAFF